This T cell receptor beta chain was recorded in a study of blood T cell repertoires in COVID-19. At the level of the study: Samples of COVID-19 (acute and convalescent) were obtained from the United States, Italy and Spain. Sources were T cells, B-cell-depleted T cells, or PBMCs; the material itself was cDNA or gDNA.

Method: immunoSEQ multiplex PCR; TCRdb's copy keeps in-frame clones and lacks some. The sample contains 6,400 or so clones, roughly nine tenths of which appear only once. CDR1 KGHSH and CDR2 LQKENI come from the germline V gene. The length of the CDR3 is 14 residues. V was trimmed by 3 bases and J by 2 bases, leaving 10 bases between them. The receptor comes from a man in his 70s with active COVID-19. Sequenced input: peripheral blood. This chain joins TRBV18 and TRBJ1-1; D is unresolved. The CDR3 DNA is TGTGCCAGCTCACCCGCAGGTGGCAACACTGAAGCTTTCTTT. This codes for CASSPAGGNTEAFF. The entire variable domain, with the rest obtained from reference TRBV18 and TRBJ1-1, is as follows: NAGVMQNPRHLVRRRGQEARLRCSPMKGHSHVYWYRQLPEEGLKFMVYLQKENIIDESGMPKERFSAEFPKEGPSILRIQQVVRGDSAAYFCASSPAGGNTEAFFGQGTRLTVV.